This entry lists 5 T cell receptor beta chains sequenced from one sample in a study of T cell responses to AZD1222 COVID-19 vaccine. Method: immunoSEQ multiplex PCR; TCRdb's copy keeps in-frame clones and lacks some. This sample carries 120,000 to 150,000 clones, roughly nine tenths of them seen once, and the ten largest clones take 7.5% to 8%. Specimen: peripheral blood, collected 28 days after the second dose of the MenACWY control vaccine. These receptors came from an adult who received the MenACWY meningococcal vaccine as a control.

CDR3 sequence: CASSWVDGRRETQYF. The CDR3 nucleotides are TGTGCCAGCAGTTGGGTGGACGGGAGAAGGGAGACCCAGTACTTC. This chain connects TRBV27 to TRBJ2-5; a possible D gene is TRBD2 (6 bases). Germline V gives CDR1 MNHEY, CDR2 SMNVEV (reference sequence). The CDR3 consists of 15 residues. Trimming stripped 4 bases from V and 5 bases from J, with 17 bases between.

Written as DNA, the CDR3 is TGCGCCAGCACGACAGGGGGCGGCACCGGGGAGCTGTTTTTT. This sequence encodes CASTTGGGTGELFF. V usage is TRBV5-1 and J usage is TRBJ2-2; 10 nucleotides match TRBD1. The CDR3 consists of 14 residues. V dropped 6 bases and J dropped 4; count of bases not matched to a gene: 3. Germline CDR1 is SGHRS and CDR2 is YFSETQ.

Only a few counts were recorded for this clone. The chain joins TRBV7-6 to TRBJ2-1; unclear D gene. CDR1 and CDR2 from the germline V gene are SGHVS and FNYEAQ. The CDR3 totals 11 residues. Deletions cut 1 base from V and 9 bases from J, with 4 bases between. The CDR3 is CASSLGGEQFF. In nucleotides, the CDR3 is TGTGCCAGCAGCTTAGGCGGTGAGCAGTTCTTC.

This clone was recorded only once. CDR3 loop: CASSLIWGREQYF. CDR3 coding DNA: TGTGCCAGCAGTTTAATCTGGGGTAGGGAGCAGTACTTC. This chain connects TRBV28 to TRBJ2-7; no reliable D call. Per the germline V gene, CDR1 is MDHEN and CDR2 is SYDVKM. The CDR3 sequence is 13 residues long. Between the trimmed V and J ends, which lost 2 bases and 7 bases, there was a span of 12 bases.

The V call is TRBV7-2, the J call TRBJ2-2, with 11 bases fitting TRBD2. Germline CDR1 reads SGHTA; CDR2 reads FQGNSA. The CDR3 consists of 16 residues. V lost 0 bases to trimming and J lost 6 bases; unmatched junction nucleotides: 3. As DNA, the CDR3 is TGTGCCAGCAGCTTAGCCCTAGCGGGGGGTCCCGGGGAGCTGTTTTTT. This gives the protein CASSLALAGGPGELFF.